This T cell receptor beta chain was observed in a study of blood T cell repertoires in COVID-19. Libraries were prepared by immunoSEQ multiplex PCR; TCRdb keeps only in-frame clonotypes and omits some of them. Among about 150,000 clones listed, just under 85% were seen once. This CDR3 has 17 amino acids. Germline CDR1 reads SGHDT; CDR2 reads YYEEEE. V trimming: 4 bases; J trimming: 6 bases; junction bases outside the gene matches: 15. The sample comprised PBMCs or T cells enriched from blood (not recorded which). This clonotype was obtained from a man in his fifties who had recovered from COVID-19. The rearrangement joins TRBV5-6 to TRBJ2-3; 9 positions agree with TRBD2. CDR3 coding DNA: TGTGCCAGCAGCCCCTCTCGTGGCGGGGGGGCTTGGGATACGCAGTATTTT. This translates into CASSPSRGGGAWDTQYF.